The rows below give T cell receptor beta chains drawn from one sample of a study of regulatory T cells in long-lasting Graves disease. Via MiXCR, TCRdb re-called the multiplex PCR reads, giving one row per CDR3 protein. Seen here are a few hundred thousand distinct CDR3 sequences, under 25% observed once, and the top ten hold 14%. Sequenced material: peripheral blood mononuclear cells (PBMCs), taken when the disease was refractory, from a patient treated with antithyroid drugs. The receptors stem from a female donor with Graves disease. CDR3s include the opening cysteine and the closing phenylalanine or tryptophan. The order of the fields is clone size, D gene, J gene, V gene, CDR3 protein, CDR3 DNA. A D gene is named only where the DNA matches it firmly. Rows give clone size only sometimes, using once, few, many, or a class for an expanded clone.

many TRBD1 TRBJ2-7 TRBV27 CASSSPGQGAYEQYF TGTGCCAGCAGCTCCCCCGGACAGGGAGCCTACGAGCAGTACTTC
few . TRBJ1-6 TRBV6-1 CASTSLGRLNSPLHF TGTGCCAGCACTTCGCTGGGCAGACTTAATTCACCCCTCCACTTT
many . TRBJ2-7 TRBV20-1 CSASAGFSSEQYF TGCAGTGCTAGCGCAGGGTTTTCGAGCGAGCAGTACTTC
many . TRBJ2-7 TRBV2 CASGGGEQYF TGTGCCAGCGGCGGCGGGGAGCAGTACTTC
few . TRBJ2-7 TRBV20-1 CSARRTEISYEQYF TGCAGTGCTAGAAGGACGGAGATCTCCTACGAGCAGTACTTC
many TRBD1 TRBJ1-1 TRBV30 CAWETGSAEAFF TGTGCCTGGGAGACAGGGAGCGCTGAAGCTTTCTTT
many TRBD2 TRBJ2-2 TRBV6-1 CASRTMTSGTTGELFF TGTGCCAGCAGGACTATGACTAGCGGGACCACCGGGGAGCTGTTTTTT
many TRBD1 TRBJ1-1 TRBV28 CASFIPGGLGAEAFF TGTGCCAGTTTCATTCCAGGGGGTTTGGGGGCTGAAGCTTTCTTT
many . TRBJ2-2 TRBV10-3 CATMGAGPNTGELFF TGTGCCACCATGGGCGCAGGGCCGAACACCGGGGAGCTGTTTTTT
. TRBD2 TRBJ2-3 TRBV20-1 CSARKSTSGSPDTQYF TGCAGTGCTAGAAAATCGACTAGCGGGAGTCCAGATACGCAGTATTTT
. TRBD2 TRBJ2-1 TRBV2 CASSVTSGGYNEQFF TGTGCCAGCAGCGTGACTAGCGGGGGATACAATGAGCAGTTCTTC
. . TRBJ1-4 TRBV19 CASSPGGQLNEKLFF TGTGCCAGTAGTCCGGGGGGCCAGCTTAATGAAAAACTGTTTTTT
few TRBD1 TRBJ2-2 TRBV29-1 CSVTRQGPSGELFF TGCAGCGTCACTAGACAGGGTCCCAGCGGGGAGCTGTTTTTT
many . TRBJ2-7 TRBV5-1 CASSFRDGSVEQYF TGCGCCAGCAGCTTCAGGGACGGAAGCGTTGAGCAGTACTTC
many . TRBJ1-1 TRBV27 CASRSARSTEAFF TGTGCCAGCAGATCTGCCAGGAGCACTGAAGCTTTCTTT
many TRBD2 TRBJ2-2 TRBV6-2/TRBV6-3 CASSYFGRAHTGELFF TGTGCCAGCAGTTACTTCGGGAGGGCCCACACCGGGGAGCTGTTTTTT
many TRBD1 TRBJ2-2 TRBV2 CASTNEIPGQTNTGELFF TGTGCCAGCACCAACGAAATCCCGGGACAGACGAACACCGGGGAGCTGTTTTTT
many . TRBJ2-2 TRBV11-1 CASRQTAQGWELFF TGTGCCAGCAGGCAGACGGCCCAAGGTTGGGAGCTGTTTTTT
many . TRBJ1-2 TRBV28 CASSPPLEVIYRGYTF TGTGCCAGCAGTCCCCCGTTGGAGGTCATCTATCGCGGCTACACCTTC
few . TRBJ2-2 TRBV6-5 CASSLASAYPGELFF TGTGCCAGCAGTTTGGCTAGCGCATATCCCGGGGAGCTGTTTTTT
few . TRBJ2-5 TRBV29-1 CSVLQLNQETQYF TGCAGCGTTCTACAGCTCAACCAAGAGACCCAGTACTTC
. TRBD2 TRBJ2-7 TRBV5-1 CASSFLFSSSGGNYEQYF TGCGCCAGCAGCTTCCTTTTCTCATCTAGCGGAGGGAACTACGAGCAGTACTTC
many . TRBJ2-6 TRBV12-3/TRBV12-4 CASSLPSSFPGANVLTF TGTGCCAGCAGTTTACCCTCGTCATTTCCTGGGGCCAACGTCCTGACTTTC
. . TRBJ1-1 TRBV13 CASSPRGGAMNTEAFF TGTGCCAGCAGCCCCCGGGGGGGGGCAATGAACACTGAAGCTTTCTTT
. TRBD2 TRBJ2-5 TRBV7-2 CASSATSGSEETQYF TGTGCCAGCAGTGCGACTAGCGGGAGTGAGGAGACCCAGTACTTC
many TRBD2 TRBJ2-2 TRBV13 CASSSSTSGRTGELFF TGTGCCAGCAGCTCCTCGACTAGCGGGAGGACCGGGGAGCTGTTTTTT
. . TRBJ2-7 TRBV5-1 CASSWVTGPTYEQYF TGCGCCAGCAGCTGGGTGACAGGTCCAACCTACGAGCAGTACTTC
many TRBD2 TRBJ2-7 TRBV28 CATRDSGRYEQYF TGTGCCACCAGGGATAGCGGGAGGTACGAGCAGTACTTC
few TRBD2 TRBJ2-5 TRBV10-2 CASSRTSGVLETQYF TGCGCCAGCAGTAGGACTAGCGGGGTTCTAGAGACCCAGTACTTC
few TRBD2 TRBJ2-2 TRBV12-5 CASGWTSGAPPTGELFF TGTGCTAGTGGTTGGACTAGCGGGGCCCCCCCCACCGGGGAGCTGTTTTTT
. . TRBJ1-1 TRBV19 CASSIGGRGGTEAFF TGTGCCAGTAGTATCGGAGGCAGGGGAGGGACTGAAGCTTTCTTT
many . TRBJ1-2 TRBV5-6 CASSLVGLANYGYTF TGTGCCAGCAGCTTGGTCGGTCTAGCTAACTATGGCTACACCTTC